The present T cell receptor beta chain was sequenced within a study of Ad26.COV2.S vaccination and SARS-CoV-2 variants. Study information: Once or twice, 56 days apart, Ad26.COV2.S was delivered intramuscularly.

V lost 10 bases and J lost 5, with 23 bases in between. The CDR3 length is 15 residues. Germline CDR1 reads MGHDK; CDR2 reads SYGVNS. Only in-frame clones appear in the TCRdb table, and some are missing; sequencing was by immunoSEQ multiplex PCR. The sample yields under 550,000 clones, over 75% seen once. As to treatment: around 19 received Ad26.COV2.S at low or high dose, single or two shots; about five received placebo; per-sample allocation not given. Sampling took place 63 days after the first vaccine or placebo injection. Boston supplied an adult donor aged 18-55 years. Built on an Ad26 vector, the vaccine expressed Wuhan-strain SARS-CoV-2 spike.

This sample comprised peripheral blood, obtained in a trial of Ad26.COV2.S vaccine versus placebo. This chain links TRBV25-1 with TRBJ2-5; D may correspond to TRBD1 or TRBD2 (5 bases each). This TCR was recovered from a person between 18 and 59 years old who received the Ad26.COV2.S COVID-19 vaccine or a placebo. CDR3 in amino acids: CATSPPGRSGETQYF. CDR3 bases: TGTGCCACCTCTCCACCGGGGCGCTCAGGGGAGACCCAGTACTTC.